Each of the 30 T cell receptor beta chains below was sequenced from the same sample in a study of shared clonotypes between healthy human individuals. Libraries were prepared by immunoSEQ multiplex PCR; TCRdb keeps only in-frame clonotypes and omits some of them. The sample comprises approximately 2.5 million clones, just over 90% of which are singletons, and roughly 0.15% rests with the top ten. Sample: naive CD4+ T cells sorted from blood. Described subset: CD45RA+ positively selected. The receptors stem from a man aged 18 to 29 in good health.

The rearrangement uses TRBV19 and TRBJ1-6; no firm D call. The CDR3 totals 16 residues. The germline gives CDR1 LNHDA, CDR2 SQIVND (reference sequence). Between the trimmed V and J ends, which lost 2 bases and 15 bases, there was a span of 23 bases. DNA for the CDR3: TGTGCCAGTAGTATATCTTCGACAACGGCCGGCGGGTTCCTCCACTTT. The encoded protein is CASSISSTTAGGFLHF. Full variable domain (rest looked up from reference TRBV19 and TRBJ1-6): DGGITQSPKYLFRKEGQNVTLSCEQNLNHDAMYWYRQDPGQGLRLIYYSQIVNDFQKGDIAEGYSVSREKKESFPLTVTSAQKNPTAFYLCASSISSTTAGGFLHFGNGTRLTVT.

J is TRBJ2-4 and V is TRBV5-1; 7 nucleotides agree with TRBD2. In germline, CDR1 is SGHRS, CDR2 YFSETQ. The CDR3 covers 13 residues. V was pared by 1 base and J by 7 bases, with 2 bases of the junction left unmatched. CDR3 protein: CASSLREGNIQYF. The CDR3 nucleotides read TGCGCCAGCAGCTTGAGGGAGGGGAACATTCAGTACTTC.

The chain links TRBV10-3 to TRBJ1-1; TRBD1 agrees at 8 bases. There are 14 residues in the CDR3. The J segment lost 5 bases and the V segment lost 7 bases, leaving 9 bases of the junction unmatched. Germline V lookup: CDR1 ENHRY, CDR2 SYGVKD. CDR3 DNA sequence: TGTGCCATCAACCCCGGACAGGGTGAAACTGAAGCTTTCTTT. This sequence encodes CAINPGQGETEAFF.

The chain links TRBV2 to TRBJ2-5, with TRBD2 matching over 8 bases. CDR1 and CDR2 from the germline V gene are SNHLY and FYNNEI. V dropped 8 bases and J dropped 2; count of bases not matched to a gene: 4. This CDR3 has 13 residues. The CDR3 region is CASGGRPQETQYF. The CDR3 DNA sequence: TGTGCCAGCGGCGGGAGGCCACAAGAGACCCAGTACTTC.

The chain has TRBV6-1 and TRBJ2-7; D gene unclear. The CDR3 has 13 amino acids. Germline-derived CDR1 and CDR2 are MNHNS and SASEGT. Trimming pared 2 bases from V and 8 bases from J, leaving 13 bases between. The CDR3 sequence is CASSEIEGVKQYF. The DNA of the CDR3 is TGTGCCAGCAGTGAAATTGAAGGAGTCAAGCAGTACTTC.

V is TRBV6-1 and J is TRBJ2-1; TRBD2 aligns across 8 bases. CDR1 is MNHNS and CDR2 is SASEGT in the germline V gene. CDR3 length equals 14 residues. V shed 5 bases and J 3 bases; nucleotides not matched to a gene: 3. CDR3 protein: CASSTSGFYNEQFF. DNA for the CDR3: TGTGCCAGCAGTACTAGCGGTTTCTACAATGAGCAGTTCTTC.

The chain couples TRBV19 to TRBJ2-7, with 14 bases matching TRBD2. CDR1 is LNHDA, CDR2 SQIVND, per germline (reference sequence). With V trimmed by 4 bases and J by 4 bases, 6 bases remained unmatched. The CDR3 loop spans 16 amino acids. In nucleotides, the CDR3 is TGTGCCAGTAGTACCCACGGGACTAGCGGGAGTTACGAGCAGTACTTC. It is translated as CASSTHGTSGSYEQYF.

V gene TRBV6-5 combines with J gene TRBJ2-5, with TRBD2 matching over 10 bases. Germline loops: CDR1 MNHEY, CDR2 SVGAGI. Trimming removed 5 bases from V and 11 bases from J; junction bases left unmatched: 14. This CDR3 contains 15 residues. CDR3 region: CASSTASGSPPQQYF. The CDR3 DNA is TGTGCCAGCAGTACCGCTAGCGGGAGCCCGCCACAGCAGTACTTC.

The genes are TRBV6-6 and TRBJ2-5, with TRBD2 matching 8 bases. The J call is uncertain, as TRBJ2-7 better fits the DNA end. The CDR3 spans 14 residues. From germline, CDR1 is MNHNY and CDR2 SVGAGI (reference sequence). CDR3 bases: TGTGCCAGCAGGGACAGCGGGAGCAGCTACGAGCAGTACTTC. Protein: CASRDSGSSYEQYF.

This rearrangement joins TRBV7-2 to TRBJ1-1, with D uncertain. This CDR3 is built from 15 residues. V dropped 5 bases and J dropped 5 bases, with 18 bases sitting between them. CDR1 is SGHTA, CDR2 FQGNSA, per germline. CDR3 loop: CASSLQTPGRTEAFF. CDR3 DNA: TGTGCCAGCAGCCTCCAGACACCGGGGAGAACTGAAGCTTTCTTT.

Written as DNA, the CDR3 is TGTGCCAGTAGTCCGGACAGGGGGCGTATTGCTGGGGCCAACGTCCTGACTTTC. Translation: CASSPDRGRIAGANVLTF. The J gene is TRBJ2-6, the V gene TRBV19; 11 nucleotides align to TRBD1. There are 18 residues in the CDR3. V dropped 5 bases and J dropped 2; count of bases not matched to a gene: 8. CDR1 is LNHDA, CDR2 SQIVND, per germline (reference sequence).

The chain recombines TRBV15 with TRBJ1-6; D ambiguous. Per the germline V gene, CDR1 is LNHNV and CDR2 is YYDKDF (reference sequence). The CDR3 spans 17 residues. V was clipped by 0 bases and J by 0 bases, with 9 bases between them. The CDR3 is CATSRDEASSYNSPLHF. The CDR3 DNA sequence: TGTGCCACCAGCAGAGATGAGGCGAGCTCCTATAATTCACCCCTCCACTTT.

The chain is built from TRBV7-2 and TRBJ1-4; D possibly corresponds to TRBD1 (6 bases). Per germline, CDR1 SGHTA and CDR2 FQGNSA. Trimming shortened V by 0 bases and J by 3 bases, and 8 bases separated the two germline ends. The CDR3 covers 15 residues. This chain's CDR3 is CASSLARGANEKLFF. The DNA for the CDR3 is TGTGCCAGCAGCTTAGCTAGGGGGGCTAATGAAAAACTGTTTTTT. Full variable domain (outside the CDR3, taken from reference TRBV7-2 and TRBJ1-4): GAGVSQSPSNKVTEKGKDVELRCDPISGHTALYWYRQSLGQGLEFLIYFQGNSAPDKSGLPSDRFSAERTGGSVSTLTIQRTQQEDSAVYLCASSLARGANEKLFFGSGTQLSVL.

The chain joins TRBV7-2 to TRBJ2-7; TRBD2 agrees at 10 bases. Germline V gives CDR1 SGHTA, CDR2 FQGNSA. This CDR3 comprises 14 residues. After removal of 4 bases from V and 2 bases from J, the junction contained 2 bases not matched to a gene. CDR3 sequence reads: CASSSGLATYEQYF. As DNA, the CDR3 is TGTGCCAGCAGCTCGGGACTAGCGACCTACGAGCAGTACTTC.

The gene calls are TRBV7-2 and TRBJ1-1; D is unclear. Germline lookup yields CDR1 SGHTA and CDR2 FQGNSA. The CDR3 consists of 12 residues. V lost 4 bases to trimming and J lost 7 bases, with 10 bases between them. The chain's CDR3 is CASSYRTDEAFF. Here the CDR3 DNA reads TGTGCCAGCAGCTATCGGACGGATGAAGCTTTCTTT.

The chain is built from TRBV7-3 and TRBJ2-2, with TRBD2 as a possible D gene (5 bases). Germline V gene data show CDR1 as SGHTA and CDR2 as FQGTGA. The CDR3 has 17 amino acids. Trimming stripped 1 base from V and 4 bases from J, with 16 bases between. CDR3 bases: TGTGCCAGCAGCTTAAACGGGGTATCGTTGGGCACCGGGGAGCTGTTTTTT. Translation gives CASSLNGVSLGTGELFF.

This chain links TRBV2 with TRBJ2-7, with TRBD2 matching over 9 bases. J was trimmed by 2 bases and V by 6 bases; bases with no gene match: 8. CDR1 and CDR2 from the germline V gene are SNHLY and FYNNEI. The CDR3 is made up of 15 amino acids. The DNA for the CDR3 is TGTGCCAGCAGGGGCGGGAGGGCAGAGACCTACGAGCAGTACTTC. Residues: CASRGGRAETYEQYF.

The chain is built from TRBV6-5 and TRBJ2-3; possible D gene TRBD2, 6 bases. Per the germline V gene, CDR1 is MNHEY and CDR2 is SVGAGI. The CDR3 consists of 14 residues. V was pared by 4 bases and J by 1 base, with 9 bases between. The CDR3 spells CASSSWEGTDTQYF. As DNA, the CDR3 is TGTGCCAGCAGTTCCTGGGAGGGCACAGATACGCAGTATTTT.

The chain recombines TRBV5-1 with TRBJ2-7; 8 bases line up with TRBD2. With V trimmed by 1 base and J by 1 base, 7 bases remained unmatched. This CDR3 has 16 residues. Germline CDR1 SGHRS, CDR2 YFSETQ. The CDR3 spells CASSLSGGLLSYEQYF. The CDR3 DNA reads TGCGCCAGCAGCTTGTCGGGGGGGCTACTATCCTACGAGCAGTACTTC.

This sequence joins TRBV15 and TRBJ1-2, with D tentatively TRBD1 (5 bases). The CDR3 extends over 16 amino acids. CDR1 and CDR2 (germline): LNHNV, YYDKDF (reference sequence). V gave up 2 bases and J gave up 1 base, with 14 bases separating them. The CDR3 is CATSRQGVPNNYGYTF. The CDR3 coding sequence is TGTGCCACCAGCAGACAGGGTGTCCCCAATAACTATGGCTACACCTTC. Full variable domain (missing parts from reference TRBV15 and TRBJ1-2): DAMVIQNPRYQVTQFGKPVTLSCSQTLNHNVMYWYQQKSSQAPKLLFHYYDKDFNNEADTPDNFQSRRPNTSFCFLDIRSPGLGDTAMYLCATSRQGVPNNYGYTFGSGTRLTVV.

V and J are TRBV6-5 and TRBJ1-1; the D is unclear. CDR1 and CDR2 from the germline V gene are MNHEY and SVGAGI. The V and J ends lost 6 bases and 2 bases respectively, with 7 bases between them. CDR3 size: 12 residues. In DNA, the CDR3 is TGTGCCAGCAGGACAATCAACACTGAAGCTTTCTTT. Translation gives CASRTINTEAFF.

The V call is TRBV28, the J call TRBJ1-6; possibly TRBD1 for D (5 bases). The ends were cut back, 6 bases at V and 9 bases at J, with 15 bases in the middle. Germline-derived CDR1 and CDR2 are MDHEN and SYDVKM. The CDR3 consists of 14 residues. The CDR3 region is CASRPGGGTSPLHF. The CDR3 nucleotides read TGTGCCAGCAGGCCCGGGGGGGGAACTTCACCCCTCCACTTT.

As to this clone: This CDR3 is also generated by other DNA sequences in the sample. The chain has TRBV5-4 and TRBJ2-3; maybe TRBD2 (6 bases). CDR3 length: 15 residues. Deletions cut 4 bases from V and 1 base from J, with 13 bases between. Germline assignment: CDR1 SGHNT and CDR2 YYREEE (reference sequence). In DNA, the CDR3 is TGTGCCAGCAGCCCCTCAGGCGGGGGCACAGATACGCAGTATTTT. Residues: CASSPSGGGTDTQYF.

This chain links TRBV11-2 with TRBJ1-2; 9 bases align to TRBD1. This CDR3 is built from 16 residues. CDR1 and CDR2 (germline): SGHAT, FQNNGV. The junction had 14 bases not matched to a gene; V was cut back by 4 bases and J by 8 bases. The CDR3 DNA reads TGTGCCAGCAGCTCCACCGGACAGGGGTGGGTCGGAGGCTACACCTTC. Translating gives CASSSTGQGWVGGYTF.

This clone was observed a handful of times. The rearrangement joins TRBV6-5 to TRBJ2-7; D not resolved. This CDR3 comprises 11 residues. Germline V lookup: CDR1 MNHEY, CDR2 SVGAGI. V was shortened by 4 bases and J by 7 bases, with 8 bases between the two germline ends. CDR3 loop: CASSFRREQYF. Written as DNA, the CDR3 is TGTGCCAGCAGTTTCAGACGAGAGCAGTACTTC.

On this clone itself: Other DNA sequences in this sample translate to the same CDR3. Here the CDR3 reads CASSGGGNQPQHF. The CDR3 DNA is TGTGCCAGCAGCGGCGGGGGGAATCAGCCCCAGCATTTT. This chain joins TRBV2 and TRBJ1-5, with a weak D call TRBD1 (5 bases). This CDR3 is built from 13 residues. The V end lost 6 bases, the J end lost 4 bases, and 10 bases lay between the germline ends. Germline V lookup: CDR1 SNHLY, CDR2 FYNNEI.

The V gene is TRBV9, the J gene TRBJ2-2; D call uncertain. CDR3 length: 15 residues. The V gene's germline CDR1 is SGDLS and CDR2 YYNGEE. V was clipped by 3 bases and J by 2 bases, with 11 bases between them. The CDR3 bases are TGTGCCAGCAGCGGGTCGTCAGACAACACCGGGGAGCTGTTTTTT. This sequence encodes CASSGSSDNTGELFF.

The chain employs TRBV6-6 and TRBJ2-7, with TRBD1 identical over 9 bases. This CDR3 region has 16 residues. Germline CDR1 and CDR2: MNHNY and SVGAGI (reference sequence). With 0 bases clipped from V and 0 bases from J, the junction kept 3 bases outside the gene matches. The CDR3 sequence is CASSYSGQGSSYEQYF. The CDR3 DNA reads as TGTGCCAGCAGTTACTCGGGACAGGGTAGCTCCTACGAGCAGTACTTC.

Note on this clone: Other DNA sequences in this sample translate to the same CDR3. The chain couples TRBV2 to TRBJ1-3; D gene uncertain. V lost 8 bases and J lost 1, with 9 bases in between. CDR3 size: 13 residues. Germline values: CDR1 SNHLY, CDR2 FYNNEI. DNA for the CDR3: TGTGCCAGCGCCCCAGGATCTGGAAACACCATATATTTT. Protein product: CASAPGSGNTIYF.

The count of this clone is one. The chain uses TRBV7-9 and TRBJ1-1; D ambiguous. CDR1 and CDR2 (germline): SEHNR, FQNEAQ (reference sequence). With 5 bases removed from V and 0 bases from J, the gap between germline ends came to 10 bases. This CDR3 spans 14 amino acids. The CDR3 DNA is TGTGCCAGCAGCGCTACCGCTTTGAACACTGAAGCTTTCTTT. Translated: CASSATALNTEAFF.